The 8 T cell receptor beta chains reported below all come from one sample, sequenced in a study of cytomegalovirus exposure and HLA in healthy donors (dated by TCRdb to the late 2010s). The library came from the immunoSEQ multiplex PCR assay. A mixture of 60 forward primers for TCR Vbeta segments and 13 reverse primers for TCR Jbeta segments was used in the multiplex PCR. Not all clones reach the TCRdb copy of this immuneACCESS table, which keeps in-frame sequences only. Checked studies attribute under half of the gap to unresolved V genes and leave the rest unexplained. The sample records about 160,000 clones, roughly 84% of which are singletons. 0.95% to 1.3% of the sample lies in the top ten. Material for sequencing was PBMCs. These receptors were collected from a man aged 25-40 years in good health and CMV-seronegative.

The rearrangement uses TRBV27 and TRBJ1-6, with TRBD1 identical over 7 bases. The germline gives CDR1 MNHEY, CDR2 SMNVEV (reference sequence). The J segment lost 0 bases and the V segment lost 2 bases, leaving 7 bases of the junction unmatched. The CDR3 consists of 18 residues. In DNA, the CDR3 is TGTGCCAGCAGTTTACGACAGGGAAGGGGCTCCTATAATTCACCCCTCCACTTT. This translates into CASSLRQGRGSYNSPLHF.

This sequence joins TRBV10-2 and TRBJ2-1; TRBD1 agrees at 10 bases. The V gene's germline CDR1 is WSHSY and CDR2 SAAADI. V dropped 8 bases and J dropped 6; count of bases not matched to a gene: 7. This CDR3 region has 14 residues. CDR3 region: CASDRRDRGNEQFF. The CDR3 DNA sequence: TGCGCCAGCGACCGCCGGGACAGGGGCAATGAGCAGTTCTTC.

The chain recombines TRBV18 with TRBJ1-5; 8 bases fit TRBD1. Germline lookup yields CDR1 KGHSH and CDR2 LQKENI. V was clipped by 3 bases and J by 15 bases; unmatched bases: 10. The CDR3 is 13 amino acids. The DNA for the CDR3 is TGTGCCAGCTCACCGGACAGGGAGAACCCACCGCATTTT. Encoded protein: CASSPDRENPPHF.

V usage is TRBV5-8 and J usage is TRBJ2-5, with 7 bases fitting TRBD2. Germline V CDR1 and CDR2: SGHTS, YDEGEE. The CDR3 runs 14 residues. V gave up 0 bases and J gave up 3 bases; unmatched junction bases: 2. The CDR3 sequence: CASSLVGGKETQYF. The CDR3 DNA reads TGTGCCAGCAGCTTGGTGGGAGGGAAAGAGACCCAGTACTTC.

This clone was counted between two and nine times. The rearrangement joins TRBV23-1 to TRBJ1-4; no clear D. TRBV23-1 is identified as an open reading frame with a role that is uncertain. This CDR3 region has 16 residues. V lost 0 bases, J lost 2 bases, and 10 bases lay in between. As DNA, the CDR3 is TGCGCCAGCAGTCAATCTAAGGCAGGCACTAATGAAAAACTGTTTTTT. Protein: CASSQSKAGTNEKLFF.

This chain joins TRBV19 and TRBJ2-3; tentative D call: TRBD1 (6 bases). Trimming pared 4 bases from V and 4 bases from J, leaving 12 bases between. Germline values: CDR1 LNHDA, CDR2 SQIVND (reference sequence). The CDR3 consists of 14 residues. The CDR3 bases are TGTGCCAGTAGTAAACAGGGTTGGGCAGATACGCAGTATTTT. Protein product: CASSKQGWADTQYF.

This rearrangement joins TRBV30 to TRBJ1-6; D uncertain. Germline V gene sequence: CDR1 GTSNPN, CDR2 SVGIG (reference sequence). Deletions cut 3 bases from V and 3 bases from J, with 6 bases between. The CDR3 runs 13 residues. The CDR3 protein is CAWSSLYNSPLHF. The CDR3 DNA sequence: TGTGCCTGGAGCTCACTCTATAATTCACCCCTCCACTTT.

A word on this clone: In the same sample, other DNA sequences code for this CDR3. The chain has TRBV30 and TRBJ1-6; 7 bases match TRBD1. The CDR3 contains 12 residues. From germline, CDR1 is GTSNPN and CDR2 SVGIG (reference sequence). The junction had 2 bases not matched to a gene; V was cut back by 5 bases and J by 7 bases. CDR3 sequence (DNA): TGTGCCTGGGACAGGGTCAATTCACCCCTCCACTTT. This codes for CAWDRVNSPLHF.